These 12 T cell receptor beta chains came from one sample sequenced in a study of vaccination and CD4 T cells after COVID-19. For these receptors, no antigen is known. As for treatment: roughly 10-day PBMC culture with coronavirus spike peptide pools or control peptides (ViraFEST assay). CD4+ T cells that had been cultured provided DNA sequenced with the Oncomine TCR Beta short-read assay. One entry per CDR3 protein, called by TCRdb with MiXCR from the PCR reads. The sample holds under 15,000 distinct CDR3 sequences, over 40% seen once. The specimen was CD4+ T cells from blood, cultured in vitro. The receptor source for this set is a human donor who had recovered from COVID-19.

The chain uses TRBV6-1 and TRBJ1-1; D is perhaps TRBD1 (5 bases). The CDR3 consists of 13 residues. Germline assignment: CDR1 MNHNS and CDR2 SASEGT. V lost 7 bases and J 1 base, leaving 10 bases between the germline ends. CDR3 nucleotides: TGTGCCAGCAAAGGGGCGACGAACACTGAAGCTTTCTTT. Translated: CASKGATNTEAFF.

This chain connects TRBV30 to TRBJ2-5; D is unresolved. CDR1 and CDR2 (germline): GTSNPN, SVGIG (reference sequence). With 3 bases removed from V and 5 bases from J, the gap between germline ends came to 7 bases. CDR3 length: 11 amino acids. The CDR3 is CAWRRAETQYF. The DNA of the CDR3 is TGTGCCTGGAGAAGGGCGGAGACCCAGTACTTC.

The rearrangement links TRBV2 to TRBJ1-2; TRBD1 matches 7 bases. V was clipped by 6 bases and J by 10 bases; unmatched bases: 11. CDR1 and CDR2 (germline): SNHLY, FYNNEI. The CDR3 extends over 13 amino acids. The CDR3 is CASRAGTAHVYTF. As DNA, the CDR3 is TGTGCCAGCAGGGCCGGGACAGCGCACGTCTACACCTTC. Combining the CDR3 with reference TRBV2 and TRBJ1-2 gives the whole variable domain EPEVTQTPSHQVTQMGQEVILRCVPISNHLYFYWYRQILGQKVEFLVSFYNNEISEKSEIFDDQFSVERPDGSNFTLKIRSTKLEDSAMYFCASRAGTAHVYTFGSGTRLTVV.

The chain is built from TRBV12-5 and TRBJ1-2; 7 bases line up with TRBD1. The CDR3 runs to 13 residues. In germline, CDR1 is LGHNT, CDR2 FRNRAP. With 6 bases clipped from V and 8 bases from J, the junction kept 9 bases outside the gene matches. DNA for the CDR3: TGTGCTAGTGGCCAACTGGGACAGTCCGGCTACACCTTC. Translating gives CASGQLGQSGYTF.

This clonotype was seen a handful of times. The chain couples TRBV19 to TRBJ1-2; perhaps TRBD1 as D (5 bases). The CDR3 is 15 amino acids. Germline V gene data show CDR1 as LNHDA and CDR2 as SQIVND (reference sequence). Trimming took off 3 bases at V and 0 bases at J, with 11 bases between the two ends. The CDR3, as DNA: TGTGCCAGTAGTATGGCCTGGGGCACTAACTATGGCTACACCTTC. Translating gives CASSMAWGTNYGYTF.

This clonotype was counted between two and nine times. This rearrangement joins TRBV6-2 or TRBV6-3 to TRBJ2-7, with D uncertain. The CDR3 sequence is 15 residues long. The V gene's germline CDR1 is MNHEY and CDR2 SVGEGT. V dropped 2 bases and J dropped 3 bases, with 14 bases sitting between them. The CDR3 region has the DNA TGTGCCAGCAGTTACCAACCGACGCCCTACTACGAGCAGTACTTC. Protein product: CASSYQPTPYYEQYF.

This chain joins TRBV27 and TRBJ1-4; D uncertain. This CDR3 is built from 15 residues. Germline V CDR1 and CDR2: MNHEY, SMNVEV (reference sequence). The V gene lost 4 bases and the J gene lost 8 bases, with 17 bases spanning the gap. The CDR3 loop is CASSSGLSTEEKLFF. The CDR3 coding sequence is TGTGCCAGCAGTTCCGGACTCTCGACGGAGGAAAAACTGTTTTTT. Complete variable domain (other parts from reference TRBV27 and TRBJ1-4): EAQVTQNPRYLITVTGKKLTVTCSQNMNHEYMSWYRQDPGLGLRQIYYSMNVEVTDKGDVPEGYKVSRKEKRNFPLILESPSPNQTSLYFCASSSGLSTEEKLFFGSGTQLSVL.

This clonotype has a handful of counts. The J gene is TRBJ2-3, the V gene TRBV20-1, with TRBD2 identical over 13 bases. Germline V gives CDR1 DFQATT, CDR2 SNEGSKA (reference sequence). V trimming: 6 bases; J trimming: 6 bases; junction bases outside the gene matches: 12. CDR3 size: 16 residues. CDR3 coding DNA: TGCAGTGCGATAACCCTACTAGCGGGGGGGCAGGATACGCAGTATTTT. The encoded protein is CSAITLLAGGQDTQYF.

The chain links TRBV21-1 to TRBJ2-5; whether TRBD1, the table's D call, matches the DNA was not checked. TRBV21-1 is recorded as a pseudogene. CDR3 length equals 15 residues. The CDR3: CASSKGRDISETQYF. In nucleotides, the CDR3 is TGTGCCAGCAGCAAAGGGCGGGACATCTCAGAGACCCAGTACTTC.

This clonotype was detected only a few times. The J gene is TRBJ1-1, the V gene TRBV7-8; weak D call: TRBD1 (5 bases). Germline CDR1 reads SGHVS; CDR2 reads FQNEAQ. CDR3 length equals 16 residues. V was pared by 5 bases and J by 5 bases, with 21 bases between. CDR3 region: CASSNQRLGVGTEAFF. As DNA, the CDR3 is TGTGCCAGCAGCAACCAGCGGTTGGGGGTTGGGACTGAAGCTTTCTTT.

The J gene is TRBJ2-5, the V gene TRBV20-1; perhaps TRBD1 as D (6 bases). This CDR3 spans 13 amino acids. Trimming left V 6 bases short and J 5 bases short, with 16 bases between. The V gene's germline CDR1 is DFQATT and CDR2 SNEGSKA (reference sequence). This CDR3 reads CSAQKGGDETQYF. The CDR3 bases are TGCAGTGCCCAAAAAGGGGGAGACGAGACCCAGTACTTC.

A few counts support this clonotype. The chain uses TRBV20-1 and TRBJ1-1; D unclear. V was shortened by 2 bases and J by 3 bases, with 10 bases between the two germline ends. The V gene's germline CDR1 is DFQATT and CDR2 SNEGSKA (reference sequence). CDR3 length: 13 residues. In DNA, the CDR3 is TGCAGTGCTAGAAGTAGGGCCCACACTGAAGCTTTCTTT. This translates into CSARSRAHTEAFF.